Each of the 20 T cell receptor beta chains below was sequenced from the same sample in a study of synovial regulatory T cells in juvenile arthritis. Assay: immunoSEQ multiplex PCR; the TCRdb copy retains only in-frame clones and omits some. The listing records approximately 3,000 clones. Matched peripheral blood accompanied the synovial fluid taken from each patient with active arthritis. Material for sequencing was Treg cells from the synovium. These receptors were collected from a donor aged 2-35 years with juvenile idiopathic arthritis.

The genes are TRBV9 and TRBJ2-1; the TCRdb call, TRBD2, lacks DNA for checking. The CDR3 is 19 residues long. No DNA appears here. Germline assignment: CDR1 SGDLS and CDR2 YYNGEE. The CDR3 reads CASSVAGTEREWPYNEQFF.

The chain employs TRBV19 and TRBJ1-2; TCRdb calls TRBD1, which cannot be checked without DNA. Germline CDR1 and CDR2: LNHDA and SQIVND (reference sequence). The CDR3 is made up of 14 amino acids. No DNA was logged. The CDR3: CASSIDRGYYGYTF.

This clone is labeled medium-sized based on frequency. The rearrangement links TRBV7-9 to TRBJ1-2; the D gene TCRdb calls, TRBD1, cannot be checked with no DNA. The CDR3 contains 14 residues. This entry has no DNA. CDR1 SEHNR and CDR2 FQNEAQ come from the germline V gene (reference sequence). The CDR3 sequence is CASSLGTGIYGYTF.

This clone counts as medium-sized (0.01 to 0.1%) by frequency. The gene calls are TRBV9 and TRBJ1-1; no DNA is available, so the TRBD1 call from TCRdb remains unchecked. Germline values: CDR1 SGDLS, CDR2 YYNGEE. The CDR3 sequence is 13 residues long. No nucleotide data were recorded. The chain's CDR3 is CASSVEQTTEAFF.

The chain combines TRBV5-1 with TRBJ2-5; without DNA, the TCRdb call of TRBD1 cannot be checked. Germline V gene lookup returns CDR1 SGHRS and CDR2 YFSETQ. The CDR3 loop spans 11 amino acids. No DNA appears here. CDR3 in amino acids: CASSDGQTQYF.

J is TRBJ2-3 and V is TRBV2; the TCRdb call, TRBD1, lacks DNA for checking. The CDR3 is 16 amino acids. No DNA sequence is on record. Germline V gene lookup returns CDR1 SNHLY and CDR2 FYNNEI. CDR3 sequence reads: CASKQDTPTPTDTQYF. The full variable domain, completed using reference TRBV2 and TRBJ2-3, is EPEVTQTPSHQVTQMGQEVILRCVPISNHLYFYWYRQILGQKVEFLVSFYNNEISEKSEIFDDQFSVERPDGSNFTLKIRSTKLEDSAMYFCASKQDTPTPTDTQYFGPGTRLTVL.

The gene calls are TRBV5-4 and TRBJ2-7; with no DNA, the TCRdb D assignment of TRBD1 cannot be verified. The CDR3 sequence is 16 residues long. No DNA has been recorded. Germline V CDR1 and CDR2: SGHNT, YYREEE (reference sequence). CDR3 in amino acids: CASSLGIGTVSYEQYF. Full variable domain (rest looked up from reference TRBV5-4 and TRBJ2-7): ETGVTQSPTHLIKTRGQQVTLRCSSQSGHNTVSWYQQALGQGPQFIFQYYREEENGRGNFPPRFSGLQFPNYSSELNVNALELDDSALYLCASSLGIGTVSYEQYFGPGTRLTVT.

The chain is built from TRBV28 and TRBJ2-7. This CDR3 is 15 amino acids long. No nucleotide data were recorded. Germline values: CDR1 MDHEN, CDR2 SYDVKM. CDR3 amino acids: CASSRAGEDYGEQYF.

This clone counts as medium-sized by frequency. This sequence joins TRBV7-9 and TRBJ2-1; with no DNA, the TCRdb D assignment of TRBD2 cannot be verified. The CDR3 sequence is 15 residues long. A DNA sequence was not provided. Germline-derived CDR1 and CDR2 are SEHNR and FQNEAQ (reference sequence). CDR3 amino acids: CASSFGTSGYNEQFF.

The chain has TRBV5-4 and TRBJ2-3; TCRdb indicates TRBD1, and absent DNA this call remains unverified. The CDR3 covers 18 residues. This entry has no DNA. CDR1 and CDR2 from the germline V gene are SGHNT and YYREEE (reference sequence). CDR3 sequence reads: CASSRVGTGVPSTDTQYF.

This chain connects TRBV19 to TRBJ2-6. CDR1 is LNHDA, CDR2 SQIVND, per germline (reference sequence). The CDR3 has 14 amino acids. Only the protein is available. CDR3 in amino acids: CASSDGSGANVLTF.

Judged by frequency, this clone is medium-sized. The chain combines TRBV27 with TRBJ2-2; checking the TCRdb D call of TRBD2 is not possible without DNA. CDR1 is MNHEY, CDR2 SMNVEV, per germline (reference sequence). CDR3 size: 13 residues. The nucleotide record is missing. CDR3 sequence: CASSLLNTGELFF.

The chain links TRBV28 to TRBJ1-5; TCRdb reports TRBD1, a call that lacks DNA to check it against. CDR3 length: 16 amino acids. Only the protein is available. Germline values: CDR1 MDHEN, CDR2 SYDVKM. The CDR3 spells CASKGWGRETYQPQHF.

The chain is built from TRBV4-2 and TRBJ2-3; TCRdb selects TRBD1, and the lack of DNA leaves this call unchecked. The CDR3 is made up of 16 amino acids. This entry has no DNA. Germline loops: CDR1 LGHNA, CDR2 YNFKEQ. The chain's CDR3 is CASSSLSGPSTDTQYF.

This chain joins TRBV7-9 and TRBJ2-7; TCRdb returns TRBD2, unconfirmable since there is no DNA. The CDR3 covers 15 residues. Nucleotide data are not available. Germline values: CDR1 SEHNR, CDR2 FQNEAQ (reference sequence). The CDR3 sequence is CASSQQLAGPYEQYF.

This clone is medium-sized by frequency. The CDR3 is CASSRRLAGADTQYF. The chain carries TRBV4-1 and TRBJ2-3; TCRdb designates TRBD2, a call that cannot be tested without DNA. Germline assignment: CDR1 MGHRA and CDR2 YSYEKL. The CDR3 has 15 residues. Only the protein is available.

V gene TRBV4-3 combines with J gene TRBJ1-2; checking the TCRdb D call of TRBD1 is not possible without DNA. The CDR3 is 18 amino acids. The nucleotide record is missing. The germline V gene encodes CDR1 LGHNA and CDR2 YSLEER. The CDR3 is CASSQDLGQGARYYGYTF.

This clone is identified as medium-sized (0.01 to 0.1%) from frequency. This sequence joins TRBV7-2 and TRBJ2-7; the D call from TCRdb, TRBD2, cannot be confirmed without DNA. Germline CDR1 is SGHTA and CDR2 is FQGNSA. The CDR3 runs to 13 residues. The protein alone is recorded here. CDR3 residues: CASSLGGPYEQYF.

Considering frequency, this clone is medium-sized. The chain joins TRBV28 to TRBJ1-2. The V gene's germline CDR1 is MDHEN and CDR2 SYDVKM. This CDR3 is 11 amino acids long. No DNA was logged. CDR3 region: CASRYNYGYTF.

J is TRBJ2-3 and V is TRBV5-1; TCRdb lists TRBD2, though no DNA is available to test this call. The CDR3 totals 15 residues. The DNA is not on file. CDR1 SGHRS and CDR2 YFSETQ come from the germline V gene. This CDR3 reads CASSWTGGTTDTQYF.